The subject of this entry is one TCR beta chain. The antigen remains unidentified. At one boundary the junction diverges from the germline segment, which might be a read error. Only in-frame clones appear in the TCRdb table, and some are missing; sequencing was by immunoSEQ multiplex PCR. Here the sample spans about 13,000 clones, around 80% being singletons. These data belong to a study of OX40 agonist ivuxolimab in advanced cancers. For the study at large: At doses from 0.01 to 10 mg/kg, patients were given intravenous ivuxolimab every 2 weeks. Study findings and constraints: Among some nonresponders, normalized T-cell clonal expansion was also low.

The CDR3 totals 13 residues. CDR1 SGHRS and CDR2 YFSETQ come from the germline V gene. This sample comprised CD4+ or CD8+ T cells sorted from blood, obtained in a trial of the OX40 agonist ivuxolimab. This sequence originates from an adult with an advanced solid tumor such as melanoma, head and neck, liver or kidney cancer. This chain joins TRBV5-1 and TRBJ2-7; D is unresolved. DNA of the CDR3: TGTGCCAGCAGCCCCGGGTCACCCTACGAGCAGTACTTC. Its protein product is CASSPGSPYEQYF.